The next 4 T cell receptor beta chains were all read from a single sample in a study of Graves' ophthalmopathy and Graves' hyperthyroidism. RNA transcripts yielded amplified TCR beta CDR3 regions. HTBI-primed RT-PCR formed the first round, and a multiplex PCR formed the second. Each CDR3 protein gets one entry after TCRdb re-called the multiplex PCR reads with MiXCR. Among over 40,000 distinct CDR3 sequences, 50% were seen once, and the ten largest hold approximately 23%. Sequencing was done on a sample of peripheral blood. The receptors originated from an adult man with Graves' ophthalmopathy.

The J gene is TRBJ2-1, the V gene TRBV7-2; TRBD1 aligns across 9 bases. Germline V gene sequence: CDR1 SGHTA, CDR2 FQGNSA. V lost 6 bases and J lost 3; bases outside the gene matches: 3. The CDR3 consists of 14 residues. In nucleotides, the CDR3 is TGTGCCAGCAGTCGGACAGGGGACTACAATGAGCAGTTCTTC. Translation gives CASSRTGDYNEQFF.

The gene calls are TRBV5-1 and TRBJ2-7; 9 nucleotides agree with TRBD2. V was pared by 5 bases and J by 1 base, with 4 bases of the junction left unmatched. Germline V gene sequence: CDR1 SGHRS, CDR2 YFSETQ. The CDR3 covers 14 residues. In DNA form, the CDR3 reads TGCGCCAGCAGTTCGACTAGCGGATCCTACGAGCAGTACTTC. Amino acids: CASSSTSGSYEQYF.

In its sample, this clonotype was seen a few times. The chain uses TRBV20-1 and TRBJ2-3; 11 bases are shared with TRBD2. The V segment lost 6 bases and the J segment 5 bases; nucleotides outside the gene matches: 13. There are 16 residues in the CDR3. Looked up from germline, CDR1 is DFQATT and CDR2 is SNEGSKA (reference sequence). The CDR3 DNA reads TGCAGTGCCCCGAGTAGCGGGAGGGTTGAAGGAGATACGCAGTATTTT. It yields the protein CSAPSSGRVEGDTQYF.

The chain joins TRBV20-1 to TRBJ2-1; D call uncertain. CDR3 size: 14 residues. Trimming took 5 bases from V and 5 from J, leaving 16 bases between them. Germline V gene data show CDR1 as DFQATT and CDR2 as SNEGSKA (reference sequence). The CDR3 protein is CSAFRRSANNEQFF. The DNA for the CDR3 is TGCAGTGCTTTTCGCCGCTCAGCTAACAATGAGCAGTTCTTC.